The source of this T cell receptor beta chain is a study of T cell responses to AZD1222 COVID-19 vaccine. V lost 6 bases and J 8 bases, leaving 9 bases between the germline ends. From germline, CDR1 is SGHRS and CDR2 YFSETQ. The CDR3 runs 11 residues. Some clones are missing from TCRdb's copy, which holds only in-frame ones; the method was immunoSEQ multiplex PCR. The sample has 85,000 to 90,000 clones, 88% seen once; the top ten hold roughly 5.2%. The receptor was derived from an adult in good health. V is TRBV5-1 and J is TRBJ2-1; D ambiguous. Sequencing used peripheral blood, obtained on day 0 of AZD1222 vaccination. DNA of the CDR3: TGCGCCAGCACCCGAGTGGATGAGCAGTTCTTC. Translating it yields CASTRVDEQFF.